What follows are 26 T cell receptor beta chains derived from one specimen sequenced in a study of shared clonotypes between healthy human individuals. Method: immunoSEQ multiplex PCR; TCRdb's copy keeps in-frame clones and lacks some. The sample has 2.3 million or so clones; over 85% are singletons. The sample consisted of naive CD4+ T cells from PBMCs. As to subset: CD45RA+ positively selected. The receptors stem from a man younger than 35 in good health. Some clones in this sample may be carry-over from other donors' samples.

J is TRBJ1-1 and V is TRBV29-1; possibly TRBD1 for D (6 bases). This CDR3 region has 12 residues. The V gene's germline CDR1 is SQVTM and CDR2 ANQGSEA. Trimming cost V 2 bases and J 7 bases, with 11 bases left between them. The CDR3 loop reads CSVERGDNEAFF. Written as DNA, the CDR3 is TGCAGCGTTGAACGAGGGGACAATGAAGCTTTCTTT.

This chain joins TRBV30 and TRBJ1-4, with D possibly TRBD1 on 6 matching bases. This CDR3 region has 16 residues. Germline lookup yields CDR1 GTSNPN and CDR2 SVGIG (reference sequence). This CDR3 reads CVAQGRPLATNEKLFF. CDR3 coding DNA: TGTGTCGCGCAGGGGCGCCCACTTGCAACTAATGAAAAACTGTTTTTT.

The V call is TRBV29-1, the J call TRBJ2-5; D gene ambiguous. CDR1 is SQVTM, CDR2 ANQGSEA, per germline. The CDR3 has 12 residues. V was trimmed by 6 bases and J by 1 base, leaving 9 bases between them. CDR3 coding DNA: TGCAGCGTGAGTACCTTCCAAGAGACCCAGTACTTC. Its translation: CSVSTFQETQYF.

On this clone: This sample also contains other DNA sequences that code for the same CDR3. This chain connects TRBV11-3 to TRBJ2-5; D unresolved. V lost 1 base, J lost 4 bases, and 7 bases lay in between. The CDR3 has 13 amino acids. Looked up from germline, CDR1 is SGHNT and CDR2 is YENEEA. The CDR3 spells CASSLGPRETQYF. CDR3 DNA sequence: TGTGCCAGCAGCTTAGGGCCACGAGAGACCCAGTACTTC. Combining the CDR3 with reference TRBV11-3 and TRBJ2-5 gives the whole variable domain EAGVVQSPRYKIIEKKQPVAFWCNPISGHNTLYWYLQNLGQGPELLIRYENEEAVDDSQLPKDRFSAERLKGVDSTLKIQPAELGDSAVYLCASSLGPRETQYFGPGTRLLVL.

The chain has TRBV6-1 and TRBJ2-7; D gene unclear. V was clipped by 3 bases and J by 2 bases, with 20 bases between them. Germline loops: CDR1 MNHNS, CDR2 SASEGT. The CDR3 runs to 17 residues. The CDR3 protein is CASSDTHGPGSTYEQYF. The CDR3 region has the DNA TGTGCCAGCAGTGACACACACGGGCCGGGTTCTACCTACGAGCAGTACTTC.

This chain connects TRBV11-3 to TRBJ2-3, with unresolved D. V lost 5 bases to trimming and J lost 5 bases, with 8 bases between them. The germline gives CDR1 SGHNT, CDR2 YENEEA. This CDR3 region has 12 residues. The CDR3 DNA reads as TGTGCCAGCAGCCAAGAGAAAGATACGCAGTATTTT. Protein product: CASSQEKDTQYF. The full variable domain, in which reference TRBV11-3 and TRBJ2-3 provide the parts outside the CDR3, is EAGVVQSPRYKIIEKKQPVAFWCNPISGHNTLYWYLQNLGQGPELLIRYENEEAVDDSQLPKDRFSAERLKGVDSTLKIQPAELGDSAVYLCASSQEKDTQYFGPGTRLTVL.

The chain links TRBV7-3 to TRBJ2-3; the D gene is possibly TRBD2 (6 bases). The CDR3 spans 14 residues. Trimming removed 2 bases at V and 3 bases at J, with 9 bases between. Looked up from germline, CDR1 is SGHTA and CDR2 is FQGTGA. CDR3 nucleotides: TGTGCCAGCAGCTTAGGCGGGAAGACAGATACGCAGTATTTT. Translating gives CASSLGGKTDTQYF.

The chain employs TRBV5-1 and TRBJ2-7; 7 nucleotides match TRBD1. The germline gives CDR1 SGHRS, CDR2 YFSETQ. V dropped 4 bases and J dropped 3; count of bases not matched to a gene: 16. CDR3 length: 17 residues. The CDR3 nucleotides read TGCGCCAGCAGCATAAACAGATTCCGGGACAGAAACTACGAGCAGTACTTC. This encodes CASSINRFRDRNYEQYF.

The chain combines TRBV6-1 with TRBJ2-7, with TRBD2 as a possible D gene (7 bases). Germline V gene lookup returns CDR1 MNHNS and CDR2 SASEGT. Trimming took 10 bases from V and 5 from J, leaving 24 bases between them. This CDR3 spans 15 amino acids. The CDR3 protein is CANRRGEGRVDEQYF. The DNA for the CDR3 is TGTGCCAACCGGAGGGGGGAGGGCCGCGTGGACGAGCAGTACTTC.

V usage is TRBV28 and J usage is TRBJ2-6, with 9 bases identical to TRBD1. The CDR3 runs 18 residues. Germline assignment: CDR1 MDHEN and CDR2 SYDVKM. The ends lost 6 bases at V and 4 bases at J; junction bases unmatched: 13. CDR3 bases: TGTGCCAGCAGGACGACAGGGGGGTCCCCGGGGGGGGCCAACGTCCTGACTTTC. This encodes CASRTTGGSPGGANVLTF.

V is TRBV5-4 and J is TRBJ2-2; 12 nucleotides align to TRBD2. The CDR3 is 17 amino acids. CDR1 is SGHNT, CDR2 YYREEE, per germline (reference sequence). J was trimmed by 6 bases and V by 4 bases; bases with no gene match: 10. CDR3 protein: CASSGTSRLAGAGELFF. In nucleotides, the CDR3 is TGTGCCAGCAGCGGCACCTCAAGACTAGCGGGAGCCGGGGAGCTGTTTTTT.

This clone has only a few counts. The DNA for the CDR3 is TGCGCCAGCAGCCAAGATATGGCTAGCGGTCAGACTGGGGAGCTGTTTTTT. Translation: CASSQDMASGQTGELFF. This chain links TRBV4-3 with TRBJ2-2; 7 positions match TRBD2. This CDR3 is built from 17 residues. After removal of 0 bases from V and 8 bases from J, the junction contained 12 bases not matched to a gene. Germline lookup yields CDR1 LGHNA and CDR2 YSLEER.

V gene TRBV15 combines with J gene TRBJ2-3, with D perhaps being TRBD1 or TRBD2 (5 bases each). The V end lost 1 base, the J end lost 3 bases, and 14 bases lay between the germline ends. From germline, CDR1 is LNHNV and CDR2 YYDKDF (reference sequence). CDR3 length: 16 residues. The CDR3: CATSRGVGELTDTQYF. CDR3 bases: TGTGCCACCAGCAGAGGAGTGGGGGAGTTGACAGATACGCAGTATTTT.

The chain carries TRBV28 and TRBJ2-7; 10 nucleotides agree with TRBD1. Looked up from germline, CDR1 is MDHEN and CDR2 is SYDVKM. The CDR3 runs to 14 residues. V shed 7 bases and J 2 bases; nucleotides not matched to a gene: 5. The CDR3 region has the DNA TGTGCCAGCACCAGGGACAGGGGACCCTACGAGCAGTACTTC. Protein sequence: CASTRDRGPYEQYF.

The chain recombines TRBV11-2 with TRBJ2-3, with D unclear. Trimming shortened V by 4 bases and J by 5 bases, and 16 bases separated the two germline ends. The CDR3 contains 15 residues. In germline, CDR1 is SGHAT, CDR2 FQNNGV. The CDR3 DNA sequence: TGTGCCAGCAGCTCCCGCCTTATTGGGTTAGATACGCAGTATTTT. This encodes CASSSRLIGLDTQYF.

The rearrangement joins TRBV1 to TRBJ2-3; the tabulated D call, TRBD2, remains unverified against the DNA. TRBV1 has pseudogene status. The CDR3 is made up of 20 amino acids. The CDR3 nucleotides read TGCACCAGCAGCCTAAGAACCGGGACTAGCGGGAGATTGACGACAGATACGCAGTATTTT. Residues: CTSSLRTGTSGRLTTDTQYF.

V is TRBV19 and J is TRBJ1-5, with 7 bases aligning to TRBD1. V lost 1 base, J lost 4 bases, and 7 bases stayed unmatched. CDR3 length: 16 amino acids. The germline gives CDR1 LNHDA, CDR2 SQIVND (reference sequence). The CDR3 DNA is TGTGCCAGTAGTATAGCCCGGGGCAGGGGGAATCAGCCCCAGCATTTT. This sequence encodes CASSIARGRGNQPQHF.

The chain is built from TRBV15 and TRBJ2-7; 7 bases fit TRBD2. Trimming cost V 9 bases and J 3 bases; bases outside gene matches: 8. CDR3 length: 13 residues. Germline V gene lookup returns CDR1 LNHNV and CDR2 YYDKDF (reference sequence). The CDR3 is CATSGGSVYEQYF. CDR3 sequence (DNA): TGTGCCACGTCAGGCGGGAGTGTCTACGAGCAGTACTTC.

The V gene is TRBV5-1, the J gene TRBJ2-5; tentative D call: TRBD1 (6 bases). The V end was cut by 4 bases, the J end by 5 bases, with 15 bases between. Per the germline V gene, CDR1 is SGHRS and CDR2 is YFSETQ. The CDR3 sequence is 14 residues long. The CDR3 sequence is CASSGGHNWETQYF. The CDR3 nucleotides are TGCGCCAGCAGCGGGGGACACAATTGGGAGACCCAGTACTTC.

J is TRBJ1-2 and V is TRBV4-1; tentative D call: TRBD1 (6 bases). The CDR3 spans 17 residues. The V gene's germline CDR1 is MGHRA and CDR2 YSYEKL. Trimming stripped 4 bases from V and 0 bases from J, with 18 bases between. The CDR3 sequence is CASSPRLSGASNYGYTF. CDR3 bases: TGCGCCAGCAGCCCCCGCCTTTCAGGGGCATCTAACTATGGCTACACCTTC.

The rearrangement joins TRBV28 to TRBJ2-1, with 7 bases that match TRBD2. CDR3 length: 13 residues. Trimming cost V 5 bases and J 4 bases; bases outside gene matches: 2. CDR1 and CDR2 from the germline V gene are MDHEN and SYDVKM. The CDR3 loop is CASSPAGYNEQFF. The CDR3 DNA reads TGTGCCAGCAGTCCAGCGGGATACAATGAGCAGTTCTTC. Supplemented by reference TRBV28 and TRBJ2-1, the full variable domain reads DVKVTQSSRYLVKRTGEKVFLECVQDMDHENMFWYRQDPGLGLRLIYFSYDVKMKEKGDIPEGYSVSREKKERFSLILESASTNQTSMYLCASSPAGYNEQFFGPGTRLTVL.

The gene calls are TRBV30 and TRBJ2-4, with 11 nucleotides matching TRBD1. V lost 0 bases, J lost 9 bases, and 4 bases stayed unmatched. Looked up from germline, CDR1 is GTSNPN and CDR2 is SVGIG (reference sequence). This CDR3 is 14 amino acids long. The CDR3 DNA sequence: TGTGCCTGGAGTGTAGGGACAGGGGGGAGCATTCAGTACTTC. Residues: CAWSVGTGGSIQYF. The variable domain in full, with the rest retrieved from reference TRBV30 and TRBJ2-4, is SQTIHQWPATLVQPVGSPLSLECTVEGTSNPNLYWYRQAAGRGLQLLFYSVGIGQISSEVPQNLSASRPQDRQFILSSKKLLLSDSGFYLCAWSVGTGGSIQYFGAGTRLSVL.

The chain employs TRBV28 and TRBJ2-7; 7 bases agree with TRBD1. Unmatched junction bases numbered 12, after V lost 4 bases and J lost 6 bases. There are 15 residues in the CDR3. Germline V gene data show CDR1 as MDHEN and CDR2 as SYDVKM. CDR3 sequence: CASSSYRGLVTEQYF. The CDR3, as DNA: TGTGCCAGCAGTTCTTACAGGGGTCTAGTCACCGAGCAGTACTTC.

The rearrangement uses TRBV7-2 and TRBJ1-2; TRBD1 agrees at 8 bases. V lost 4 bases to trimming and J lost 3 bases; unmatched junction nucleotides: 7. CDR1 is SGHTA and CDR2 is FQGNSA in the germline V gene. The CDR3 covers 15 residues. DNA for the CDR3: TGTGCCAGCAGCTCTTGGACAGGGTGGGACTATGGCTACACCTTC. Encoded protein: CASSSWTGWDYGYTF.

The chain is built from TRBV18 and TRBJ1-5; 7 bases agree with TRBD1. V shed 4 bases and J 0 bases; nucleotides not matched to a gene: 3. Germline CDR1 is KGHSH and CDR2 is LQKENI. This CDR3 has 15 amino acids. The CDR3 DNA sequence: TGTGCCAGCTCACGGGACAGCCTTAGCAATCAGCCCCAGCATTTT. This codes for CASSRDSLSNQPQHF.

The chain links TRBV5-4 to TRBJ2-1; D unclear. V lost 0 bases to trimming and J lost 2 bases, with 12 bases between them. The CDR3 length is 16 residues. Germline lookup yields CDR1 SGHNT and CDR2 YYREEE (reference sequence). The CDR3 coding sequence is TGTGCCAGCAGCTTGGGCGGCAGCCCCGCCTACAATGAGCAGTTCTTC. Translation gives CASSLGGSPAYNEQFF.